These T cell receptor beta chains were read from a single sample in a study of blood T cell repertoires in COVID-19. TCRdb keeps only in-frame clones here, not all; method: immunoSEQ multiplex PCR. The table lists about 440,000 clones, more than 70% of them singletons. Sequencing was done on a sample of peripheral blood. The origin of the receptors is a woman aged 45 to 65 with COVID-19, enrolled during active disease. CDR3s include the opening cysteine and the closing phenylalanine or tryptophan. The D gene is left open where the match is weak. Only part of the rows carry a size: once, few, many, or a class if the clone is expanded.

>TRBJ1-5|12|TRBV2|NA|NA
TGTGCCAGCAGCAGGGCTAATCAGCCCCAGCATTTT
CASSRANQPQHF
>TRBJ1-1|13|TRBV5-1|NA|NA
TGCGCCAGCAGCTTGGGCGAGGCCCTTGAAGCTTTCTTT
CASSLGEALEAFF
>TRBJ2-3|15|TRBV6-2/TRBV6-3|few|NA
TGTGCCAGCAGTAGCCATCGACAGGGCACAGATACGCAGTATTTT
CASSSHRQGTDTQYF
>TRBJ1-1|14|TRBV7-8|once|TRBD1
TGTGCCAGCAGTACACAGGGGGACAACACTGAAGCTTTCTTT
CASSTQGDNTEAFF
>TRBJ2-1|16|TRBV30|once|TRBD2
TGTGCCTGGAGGGGACTAGCGGGGGGGCCTGACAATGAGCAGTTCTTC
CAWRGLAGGPDNEQFF
>TRBJ2-5|10|TRBV11-2|NA|NA
TGTGCCACCGGCCAAGAGACCCAGTACTTC
CATGQETQYF
>TRBJ1-1|11|TRBV30|NA|NA
TGTGCCTGGAGTGGTCGCACTGAAGCTTTCTTT
CAWSGRTEAFF
>TRBJ1-5|13|TRBV12-3/TRBV12-4|NA|NA
TGTGCCAGCAGTGCTACAGGGTTTCAGCCCCAGCATTTT
CASSATGFQPQHF
>TRBJ1-2|11|TRBV12-3/TRBV12-4|NA|NA
TGTGCCAGCAGTGTCGGTGGTCACTACACCTTC
CASSVGGHYTF
>TRBJ2-1|14|TRBV11-2|NA|TRBD2
TGTGCCAGCAGCCTCGGGGGGACCTACAATGAGCAGTTCTTC
CASSLGGTYNEQFF
>TRBJ2-1|16|TRBV7-9|NA|TRBD2
TGTGCCAGCAGCCCCGCCTTAGCGGGAAAGGACGATGAGCAGTTCTTC
CASSPALAGKDDEQFF
>TRBJ2-7|15|TRBV11-1|NA|NA
TGTGCCAGCTCGTCGAGGACACCGAACTCCTACGAGCAGTACTTC
CASSSRTPNSYEQYF
>TRBJ2-3|14|TRBV19|NA|TRBD1
TGTGCCAGTAGTCGACAGGGACCCACAGATACGCAGTATTTT
CASSRQGPTDTQYF
>TRBJ1-1|15|TRBV29-1|once|NA
TGCAGCGTGGCGTGGTGGGGGGTTAGGAACACTGAAGCTTTCTTT
CSVAWWGVRNTEAFF
>TRBJ1-5|13|TRBV19|NA|NA
TGTGCCAGTAGTATAAGTCGAGGACAGCCCCAGCATTTT
CASSISRGQPQHF
>TRBJ2-1|16|TRBV6-2/TRBV6-3|NA|TRBD2
TGTGCCAGCAGTCTTGAACTAGCGGGGGGCAACAATGAGCAGTTCTTC
CASSLELAGGNNEQFF
>TRBJ2-1|16|TRBV3-1/TRBV3-2|NA|TRBD2
TGTGCCAGCAGCCAATTCGGACTAGGCTTGTCGAATGAGCAGTTCTTC
CASSQFGLGLSNEQFF
>TRBJ1-6|16|TRBV19|NA|NA
TGTGCCAGTAGTACAGTCGCGGGCTTTATGGATTCACCCCTCCACTTT
CASSTVAGFMDSPLHF
>TRBJ2-1|17|TRBV19|NA|NA
TGTGCCAGTGCGTTCTCCGGGACTGGGTACCGAAACAATGAGCAGTTCTTC
CASAFSGTGYRNNEQFF
>TRBJ2-3|16|TRBV19|NA|TRBD2
TGTGCCAGTAGTCCCGGGAGGGGGACTAGCACAGATACGCAGTATTTT
CASSPGRGTSTDTQYF
>TRBJ2-7|14|TRBV19|NA|TRBD2
TGTGCCAGTAGTTCCACCCCGGGAGGGGACGAGCAGTACTTC
CASSSTPGGDEQYF
>TRBJ1-1|13|TRBV10-1|NA|NA
TGCGCCAGCAGTGCTCGGAGGGGCACTGAAGCTTTCTTT
CASSARRGTEAFF
>TRBJ1-2|15|TRBV29-1|NA|NA
TGCAGCGTTGAAGATCTTACAGGGCGTCAGTCTGGCTACACCTTC
CSVEDLTGRQSGYTF
>TRBJ1-1|14|TRBV19|NA|NA
TGTGCCAGTAGTATAGATCGGGGGGACACTGAAGCTTTCTTT
CASSIDRGDTEAFF
>TRBJ2-3|18|TRBV6-1|NA|TRBD2
TGTGCCAGCAGTGCGACTAGCGGGGGGCTAAGTCTCACAGATACGCAGTATTTT
CASSATSGGLSLTDTQYF
>TRBJ2-7|16|TRBV18|NA|TRBD1
TGTGCCAGCTCACCGCTCCCCCGGGACAGGTCCTACGAGCAGTACTTC
CASSPLPRDRSYEQYF
>TRBJ2-6|18|TRBV6-2/TRBV6-3|few|NA
TGTGCCAGCAGTTACTCGACGGCGGGGGCGGTCGGGGCCAACGTCCTGACTTTC
CASSYSTAGAVGANVLTF
>TRBJ2-7|13|TRBV25-1|NA|NA
TGTGCCAGCAGTGAATCCTTCTACTACGAGCAGTACTTC
CASSESFYYEQYF
>TRBJ1-1|12|TRBV3-1/TRBV3-2|NA|NA
TGTGCCAGCAGCCAAGTTGGGGCGGCAGCTTTCTTT
CASSQVGAAAFF
>TRBJ1-2|13|TRBV2|NA|NA
TGTGCCAGCAGTGGCACCCACAGAGACGGCTACACCTTC
CASSGTHRDGYTF
>TRBJ1-1|15|TRBV11-2|NA|TRBD1
TGTGCCAGCAGCTCTTCAGACAGGGGGAACACTGAAGCTTTCTTT
CASSSSDRGNTEAFF
>TRBJ1-1|15|TRBV19|NA|NA
TGTGCCAGTAGGCTCGACGGGGTTGGGGACACTGAAGCTTTCTTT
CASRLDGVGDTEAFF
>TRBJ1-6|16|TRBV6-6|NA|TRBD1
TGTGCCAGCAGTTATCCTGGGACAGGGGGAAGTTCACCCCTCCACTTT
CASSYPGTGGSSPLHF
>TRBJ1-2|12|TRBV6-4|few|NA
TGTGCCAGCAGTGACTCGAATAGTGGCTACACCTTC
CASSDSNSGYTF
>TRBJ2-7|13|TRBV7-9|NA|NA
TGTGCCAGCAGCCTTCGTGGACTCGGCGAGCAGTACTTC
CASSLRGLGEQYF
>TRBJ2-3|13|TRBV5-1|NA|TRBD2
TGCGCCAGCAGTCTCGGGGGGACAGATACGCAGTATTTT
CASSLGGTDTQYF
>TRBJ2-2|15|TRBV9|NA|TRBD2
TGTGCCAGCAGCTTTAGCGGGGGGGTCGGCGGGGAGCTGTTTTTT
CASSFSGGVGGELFF
>TRBJ2-4|14|TRBV30|NA|TRBD1
TGTGCCTGTACAGACAGGGGATGGGGAAACATTCAGTACTTC
CACTDRGWGNIQYF
>TRBJ2-6|17|TRBV19|NA|NA
TGTGCCAGTAGTATCATGGGGAGAAGCTCTGGGGCCAACGTCCTGACTTTC
CASSIMGRSSGANVLTF
>TRBJ1-1|14|TRBV6-1|NA|NA
TGTGCCAGCAGTGAAGCGTGGGTGGGCATGGGCGCTTTCTTT
CASSEAWVGMGAFF
>TRBJ2-5|16|TRBV6-1|NA|NA
TGTGCCAGCAGTGAAGCATCAGTCGGGGGTTGGGAGACCCAGTACTTC
CASSEASVGGWETQYF
>TRBJ2-3|16|TRBV18|NA|NA
TGTGCCAGCTCACCACCGAGCGAAATGGACACAGATACGCAGTATTTT
CASSPPSEMDTDTQYF